A selection of T cell receptor beta chains follows, all from one sample in a study of vaccination and CD4 T cells after COVID-19. TCRdb redid the calling of the PCR reads with MiXCR, one entry per CDR3 protein. The sample includes about 11,000 distinct CDR3 sequences, about 28% of them seen just once. No antigen is known for these receptors. Material: CD4+ T cells from blood, cultured in vitro. Every receptor here comes from a human donor in good health. Each CDR3 is given with its conserved first and last residue. The D gene is left open where the match is weak. Part of the rows lack a size; the others show once, few, many or a class for expanded clones.

d_call,v_call,j_call,clone_size,cdr3_length,cdr3_aa,cdr3_nt
TRBD1,TRBV6-1,TRBJ1-3,.,15,CASSRQGAQGNTIYF,TGTGCCAGCAGTCGACAGGGGGCGCAGGGAAACACCATATATTTT
TRBD2,TRBV19,TRBJ2-1,.,17,CASSIEGVGTRYNEQFF,TGTGCCAGTAGTATAGAGGGGGTAGGGACTAGGTACAATGAGCAGTTCTTC
.,TRBV7-2,TRBJ2-3,few,12,CASERVSDTQYF,TGTGCCAGCGAGAGGGTTTCAGATACGCAGTATTTT
.,TRBV20-1,TRBJ1-5,medium-sized,14,CSAIPGWSNQPQHF,TGCAGTGCTATACCGGGTTGGAGCAATCAGCCCCAGCATTTT
.,TRBV6-4,TRBJ2-2,.,12,CASSGFPGELFF,TGTGCCAGCAGTGGATTCCCCGGGGAGCTGTTTTTT
.,TRBV20-1,TRBJ1-2,.,13,CSARRGRDYGYTF,TGCAGTGCTCGGCGGGGGCGCGACTATGGCTACACCTTC
.,TRBV19,TRBJ2-6,few,13,CASSYREANVLTF,TGTGCCAGTAGTTACAGGGAAGCCAACGTCCTGACTTTC
TRBD2,TRBV20-1,TRBJ2-3,.,15,CSAAPLAGSADTQYF,TGCAGTGCGGCACCACTAGCGGGATCCGCAGATACGCAGTATTTT
TRBD2,TRBV20-1,TRBJ2-3,few,16,CSAGGSGLALRRSQYF,TGCAGTGCTGGGGGTTCCGGACTAGCGCTACGTCGTTCGCAGTATTTT
.,TRBV6-2/TRBV6-3,TRBJ1-2,medium-sized,15,CASSYGGWPDYGYTF,TGTGCCAGCAGTTACGGAGGGTGGCCGGACTATGGCTACACCTTC
.,TRBV2,TRBJ2-4,.,13,CASSAESKNIQYF,TGTGCCAGCAGCGCTGAGTCCAAAAACATTCAGTACTTC
.,TRBV5-1,TRBJ2-2,.,15,CASSDGGVDTGELFF,TGCGCCAGCAGTGATGGAGGAGTAGACACCGGGGAGCTGTTTTTT
TRBD1,TRBV15,TRBJ1-2,medium-sized,14,CATSRLRDRNGYTF,TGTGCCACCAGCAGACTCCGGGACAGGAATGGCTACACCTTC
.,TRBV7-2,TRBJ1-4,.,14,CASSFQGGNEKLFF,TGTGCCAGCAGCTTTCAGGGTGGTAATGAAAAACTGTTTTTT
TRBD2,TRBV25-1,TRBJ2-7,.,15,CASSDWASGPYEQYF,TGTGCCAGCAGTGATTGGGCTAGCGGTCCCTACGAGCAGTACTTC
.,TRBV28,TRBJ2-3,.,13,CASLPKGSYTQYF,TGTGCCAGCCTCCCTAAGGGTAGTTATACGCAGTATTTT
.,TRBV5-6,TRBJ2-1,.,19,CASSPRVVISGVPYNEQFF,TGTGCCAGCAGCCCACGGGTCGTGATTTCGGGGGTACCCTACAATGAGCAGTTCTTC
.,TRBV27,TRBJ2-7,.,13,CASSLKPLNEQYF,TGTGCCAGCAGTTTAAAACCCCTGAACGAGCAGTACTTC
.,TRBV7-9,TRBJ1-5,.,15,CASSPEKTPNQPQHF,TGTGCCAGCAGCCCAGAAAAGACGCCGAATCAGCCCCAGCATTTT
.,TRBV2,TRBJ2-2,few,13,CASSPLATGELFF,TGTGCCAGCAGTCCCTTGGCCACCGGGGAGCTGTTTTTT
TRBD2,TRBV27,TRBJ2-1,few,13,CASKLSGGREQFF,TGTGCCAGCAAACTCTCGGGAGGGCGTGAGCAGTTCTTC
.,TRBV20-1,TRBJ2-3,.,16,CSARKVVGTSTDTQYF,TGCAGTGCTAGGAAGGTTGTGGGGACAAGCACAGATACGCAGTATTTT
.,TRBV10-3,TRBJ2-7,.,13,CAISNRDSYEQYF,TGTGCCATCAGTAACAGGGACTCCTACGAGCAGTACTTC
.,TRBV7-8,TRBJ1-6,few,15,CASSQTEAYNSPLHF,TGTGCCAGCAGCCAAACCGAGGCCTATAATTCACCCCTCCACTTT
.,TRBV23-1,TRBJ1-3,.,14,CASGLGLCGNTIYF,TGCGCCAGCGGGTTAGGGTTGTGTGGAAACACCATATATTTT
.,TRBV19,TRBJ2-1,.,15,CASSTPWGGLNEQFF,TGTGCCAGTAGTACCCCCTGGGGGGGCCTAAATGAGCAGTTCTTC
.,TRBV20-1,TRBJ2-7,few,11,CSATGNYEQYF,TGCAGTGCCACCGGGAACTACGAGCAGTACTTC
.,TRBV6-5,TRBJ1-2,medium-sized,16,CASSYGFPLANYGYTF,TGTGCCAGCAGTTACGGCTTCCCATTAGCTAACTATGGCTACACCTTC
.,TRBV28,TRBJ2-4,.,13,CASWGDTQNIQYF,TGTGCCAGCTGGGGGGACACTCAAAACATTCAGTACTTC
.,TRBV5-1,TRBJ1-6,few,15,CASSLAGATNSPLHF,TGCGCCAGCAGCTTGGCCGGGGCTACTAATTCACCCCTCCACTTT
TRBD1,TRBV20-1,TRBJ1-4,few,13,CSALWTGRGKLFF,TGCAGTGCCCTCTGGACAGGGAGAGGAAAACTGTTTTTT
.,TRBV19,TRBJ1-5,few,14,CASSLRTGQRAQHF,TGTGCCAGTAGTTTGAGAACGGGACAAAGGGCCCAGCATTTT
TRBD2,TRBV6-1,TRBJ2-3,.,13,CASRRTSGHTQYF,TGTGCCAGCAGAAGGACTAGCGGTCATACGCAGTATTTT
TRBD1,TRBV7-8,TRBJ1-2,.,13,CASSLAGTAKYTF,TGTGCCAGCAGCTTAGCCGGGACAGCAAAGTACACCTTC
TRBD2,TRBV7-2,TRBJ2-1,.,13,CASAGEPYNEQFF,TGTGCCAGCGCGGGAGAGCCCTACAATGAGCAGTTCTTC
.,TRBV19,TRBJ2-7,.,14,CASSIPGSAYEQYF,TGTGCCAGTAGTATCCCGGGGTCTGCCTACGAGCAGTACTTC
TRBD2,TRBV4-3,TRBJ2-7,.,14,CASSPQSGGYEQYF,TGCGCCAGCAGCCCTCAAAGCGGGGGGTACGAGCAGTACTTC
.,TRBV7-2,TRBJ1-1,few,13,CASRVSGGTEAFF,TGTGCCAGCAGAGTTTCGGGGGGCACTGAAGCTTTCTTT
.,TRBV4-1,TRBJ1-2,.,15,CASSQGWGKDYGYTF,TGCGCCAGCAGCCAAGGGTGGGGAAAGGACTATGGCTACACCTTC
TRBD2,TRBV20-1,TRBJ2-1,once,11,CSARYAGDQFF,TGCAGTGCTAGATACGCGGGAGATCAGTTCTTC
TRBD1,TRBV2,TRBJ1-1,few,15,CASSRNLRGLSEAFF,TGTGCCAGCAGCCGAAACCTCAGGGGGCTCTCTGAAGCTTTCTTT
.,TRBV5-8,TRBJ1-5,few,17,CASSWIVRVNSNQPQHF,TGTGCCAGCAGCTGGATAGTCAGGGTCAATAGCAATCAGCCCCAGCATTTT
TRBD1,TRBV28,TRBJ2-6,.,16,CASRKYRGHGANVLTF,TGTGCCAGCAGAAAATACAGGGGGCATGGGGCCAACGTCCTGACTTTC
TRBD2,TRBV28,TRBJ2-3,few,14,CASSLTSGPDTQYF,TGTGCCAGCAGTTTAACTAGCGGACCCGATACGCAGTATTTT
TRBD2,TRBV10-3,TRBJ2-5,.,17,CAISEGVSGGYQETQYF,TGTGCCATCAGTGAGGGGGTTAGCGGGGGATACCAAGAGACCCAGTACTTC
TRBD1,TRBV5-1,TRBJ1-2,.,13,CASSLGQGGGYTF,TGCGCCAGCAGCTTGGGACAGGGAGGCGGCTACACCTTC
TRBD1,TRBV6-2/TRBV6-3,TRBJ2-7,few,15,CASSDVSRGHYEQYF,TGTGCCAGCAGTGATGTATCTAGGGGGCACTACGAGCAGTACTTC
.,TRBV24-1,TRBJ2-2,few,17,CATSDPPGRSNTGELFF,TGTGCCACCAGTGATCCGCCGGGACGTTCGAACACCGGGGAGCTGTTTTTT
.,TRBV28,TRBJ2-7,.,11,CASRGRDEQYF,TGTGCCAGCAGGGGCAGGGACGAGCAGTACTTC
TRBD2,TRBV4-3,TRBJ2-2,.,16,CASSQVLAGNTGELFF,TGCGCCAGCAGCCAAGTACTAGCGGGGAACACCGGGGAGCTGTTTTTT
.,TRBV28,TRBJ2-1,.,13,CASRRGTDNEQFF,TGTGCCAGCCGCCGTGGGACCGACAATGAGCAGTTCTTC